This T cell receptor beta chain derives from a study of shared clonotypes between healthy human individuals. In germline, CDR1 is ENHRY, CDR2 SYGVKD. The CDR3 extends over 14 amino acids. Trimming took 6 bases from V and 4 from J, leaving 13 bases between them. Deep-level running was used for the assay. Sequencing used immunoSEQ multiplex PCR; TCRdb keeps in-frame clones, though not all of them. The top ten hold about a tenth of the sample, which has some 350,000 clones, over 65% seen once. Sequenced material: memory CD4+ T cells sorted from blood. Subset denoted: CD45RA-negative fraction. The genes are TRBV10-3 and TRBJ1-3; no clear D. The TCR was taken from a man younger than 40 in good health. CDR3 protein: CAISRRETGNTIYF. The CDR3 nucleotides read TGTGCCATCAGCCGAAGGGAAACAGGAAACACCATATATTTT.